These 4 T cell receptor beta chains share one sample of origin, sequenced in a study of blood T cell repertoires in COVID-19. Repertoires were generated with immunoSEQ multiplex PCR, while TCRdb's copy carries only in-frame clones and drops some. Of hundreds of thousands of clones listed, 81% are singletons. The specimen was peripheral blood. The receptors were sampled from a woman older than 75 with COVID-19, enrolled during active disease.

The gene calls are TRBV30 and TRBJ1-1, with a weak D call TRBD1 (6 bases). CDR1 and CDR2 from the germline V gene are GTSNPN and SVGIG (reference sequence). The CDR3 is 13 amino acids. Trimming stripped 4 bases from V and 5 bases from J, with 14 bases between. The chain's CDR3 is CAWMAQGWTEAFF. As DNA, the CDR3 is TGTGCCTGGATGGCACAGGGATGGACTGAAGCTTTCTTT.

The rearrangement links TRBV2 to TRBJ2-2; D not certain. The V gene's germline CDR1 is SNHLY and CDR2 FYNNEI. V lost 4 bases and J lost 1, with 7 bases in between. This CDR3 contains 14 residues. In DNA, the CDR3 is TGTGCCAGCAGTGGACATATGAACACCGGGGAGCTGTTTTTT. Residues: CASSGHMNTGELFF.

This clone has only a few counts. The chain recombines TRBV7-2 with TRBJ1-6; D is undetermined. The CDR3 consists of 14 residues. The germline gives CDR1 SGHTA, CDR2 FQGNSA. Between the trimmed V and J ends, which lost 4 bases and 7 bases, there was a span of 11 bases. CDR3: CASSSGIGNSPLHF. For the CDR3, the DNA is TGTGCCAGCAGCTCAGGAATCGGAAATTCACCCCTCCACTTT.

V usage is TRBV14 and J usage is TRBJ1-4, with 8 positions matching TRBD1. The CDR3 extends over 19 amino acids. Germline trimming cut 1 base from V and 6 bases from J; bases unmatched to any gene: 16. Germline V gene data show CDR1 as SGHDN and CDR2 as FVKESK. The CDR3 DNA follows: TGTGCCAGCAGCCAAGGTCCGGGACAGGAGCCGATTCGGTATGAAAAACTGTTTTTT. Residues: CASSQGPGQEPIRYEKLFF.